The next 2 T cell receptor beta chains were all read from a single sample in a study of blood T cell repertoires in COVID-19. Libraries were prepared by immunoSEQ multiplex PCR; TCRdb keeps only in-frame clonotypes and omits some of them. The data show fewer than 200,000 clones, around nine tenths seen once. Input material: peripheral blood. The receptors were gathered from a man aged 50-59 years who had recovered from COVID-19.

This chain uses TRBV5-5 with TRBJ2-1; 13 bases match TRBD2. This CDR3 has 16 amino acids. Germline V gives CDR1 SGHKS, CDR2 YYEKEE (reference sequence). Trimming at V came to 3 bases and at J to 9 bases, leaving 9 bases not matched to a gene. Written as DNA, the CDR3 is TGTGCCAGCAGCTCGATTACTAGCGGGAGGGCCGGTGAGCAGTTCTTC. Protein: CASSSITSGRAGEQFF.

The rearrangement uses TRBV7-8 and TRBJ2-1; 15 bases fit TRBD2. The J segment lost 8 bases and the V segment lost 5 bases, leaving 10 bases of the junction unmatched. There are 17 residues in the CDR3. Germline lookup yields CDR1 SGHVS and CDR2 FQNEAQ. CDR3: CASSIGLAGGPQHEQFF. In nucleotides, the CDR3 is TGTGCCAGCAGCATAGGACTAGCGGGAGGGCCTCAGCATGAGCAGTTCTTC. Combining the CDR3 with reference TRBV7-8 and TRBJ2-1 gives the whole variable domain GAGVSQSPRYKVAKRGQDVALRCDPISGHVSLFWYQQALGQGPEFLTYFQNEAQLDKSGLPSDRFFAERPEGSVSTLKIQRTQQEDSAVYLCASSIGLAGGPQHEQFFGPGTRLTVL.